These 21 T cell receptor beta chains were sequenced from one sample in a study of T cell responses to AZD1222 COVID-19 vaccine (dated by TCRdb to the early 2020s). The library was obtained by the immunoSEQ multiplex PCR assay. TCRdb obtained this table from immuneACCESS and retained in-frame rearrangements with V and J assigned. These tables miss some clones; where compared with another copy, unresolved V genes account for less than half of the shortfall, and the remainder is unexplained. Present in this sample are 180,000 or so clones, 85% to 90% of which were seen just once. Of the sample, approximately 8% is held by the ten largest clones. The time point label for this specimen denotes: baseline before first vaccination. The sequencing used peripheral blood, collected on day 0 of AZD1222 vaccination. These receptors were collected from an adult in good health.

V usage is TRBV12-5 and J usage is TRBJ2-7; the D gene is possibly TRBD1 (7 bases). The CDR3 has 14 residues. The germline V and J ends were trimmed by 9 bases and 4 bases, with 19 bases remaining between them. CDR1 and CDR2 (germline): LGHNT, FRNRAP. This CDR3 reads CASARDSLGYEQYF. The DNA for the CDR3 is TGTGCTAGCGCGCGGGACAGCCTCGGGTACGAGCAGTACTTC.

The DNA for the CDR3 is TGTGCCAGCAGTTTAGTAGTGGATACGCAGTATTTT. Translation gives CASSLVVDTQYF. The genes are TRBV12-3 or TRBV12-4 and TRBJ2-3; D not resolved. V was pared by 1 base and J by 6 bases, with 5 bases between. The CDR3 is 12 residues long.

The rearrangement joins TRBV5-1 to TRBJ2-3, with 9 bases fitting TRBD1. Germline assignment: CDR1 SGHRS and CDR2 YFSETQ. The CDR3 runs to 14 residues. V shed 5 bases, J shed 5 bases, and the junction held 6 bases outside the gene matches. The chain's CDR3 is CASSPGQGGDTQYF. CDR3 nucleotides: TGCGCCAGCAGTCCGGGACAGGGTGGAGATACGCAGTATTTT.

This rearrangement joins TRBV27 to TRBJ1-6; 8 bases are a match to TRBD1. After removal of 4 bases from V and 7 bases from J, the junction contained 6 bases not matched to a gene. The CDR3 spans 15 residues. Germline V CDR1 and CDR2: MNHEY, SMNVEV (reference sequence). CDR3 in DNA: TGTGCCAGCAGTTCGCAGGGGGCGCGAAATTCACCCCTCCACTTT. Its protein is CASSSQGARNSPLHF.

The rearrangement joins TRBV19 to TRBJ2-3; D gene unclear. Germline V CDR1 and CDR2: LNHDA, SQIVND (reference sequence). The CDR3 spans 13 residues. V lost 3 bases and J lost 4, with 8 bases in between. The CDR3 here is CASSIARPDTQYF. As DNA, the CDR3 is TGTGCCAGTAGTATCGCCAGGCCAGATACGCAGTATTTT.

The genes are TRBV6-5 and TRBJ2-4; a weak D match, TRBD2 (5 bases). Germline values: CDR1 MNHEY, CDR2 SVGAGI. V was shortened by 2 bases and J by 1 base, with 12 bases between the two germline ends. The CDR3 extends over 16 amino acids. The CDR3 DNA follows: TGTGCCAGCAGTTACAGTCCCACGGGGGCCAAAAACATTCAGTACTTC. Protein sequence: CASSYSPTGAKNIQYF.

V gene TRBV7-3 combines with J gene TRBJ1-2; D unresolved. Between the trimmed V and J ends, which lost 5 bases and 1 base, there was a span of 11 bases. The CDR3 loop spans 14 amino acids. Germline V gene lookup returns CDR1 SGHTA and CDR2 FQGTGA. CDR3 protein: CASSPRHVNYGYTF. The CDR3 nucleotides read TGTGCCAGCAGCCCCAGACACGTTAACTATGGCTACACCTTC.

This clone was observed once. The rearrangement joins TRBV7-2 to TRBJ1-6; weak D call: TRBD1 (5 bases). Trimming shortened V by 2 bases and J by 9 bases, and 17 bases separated the two germline ends. This CDR3 spans 16 amino acids. The germline CDR1 and CDR2 sequences are SGHTA and FQGNSA. The CDR3, as DNA: TGTGCCAGCAGCTTATGGGGGGTTGGGGGTGTTTCACCCCTCCACTTT. This sequence encodes CASSLWGVGGVSPLHF. Together with reference TRBV7-2 and TRBJ1-6, the CDR3 gives the full variable domain: GAGVSQSPSNKVTEKGKDVELRCDPISGHTALYWYRQSLGQGLEFLIYFQGNSAPDKSGLPSDRFSAERTGGSVSTLTIQRTQQEDSAVYLCASSLWGVGGVSPLHFGNGTRLTVT.

There are a few counts of this clone. The V gene is TRBV2, the J gene TRBJ2-1; 13 nucleotides line up with TRBD2. CDR1 SNHLY and CDR2 FYNNEI come from the germline V gene. V trimming: 3 bases; J trimming: 2 bases; junction bases outside the gene matches: 4. The CDR3 has 17 residues. In DNA, the CDR3 is TGTGCCAGCAGTGACCGACTAGCGGGGGGCACCTACAATGAGCAGTTCTTC. Its protein is CASSDRLAGGTYNEQFF. The full variable domain, completed using reference TRBV2 and TRBJ2-1, is EPEVTQTPSHQVTQMGQEVILRCVPISNHLYFYWYRQILGQKVEFLVSFYNNEISEKSEIFDDQFSVERPDGSNFTLKIRSTKLEDSAMYFCASSDRLAGGTYNEQFFGPGTRLTVL.

This clone was observed a few times. CDR3 loop: CATSPRGGQGLKEQYF. The CDR3, as DNA: TGTGCCACCAGCCCACGGGGGGGACAGGGTCTAAAAGAGCAGTACTTC. The rearrangement links TRBV15 to TRBJ2-7; the D gene is possibly TRBD1 (9 bases). Germline V lookup: CDR1 LNHNV, CDR2 YYDKDF (reference sequence). V was pared by 5 bases and J by 7 bases, with 24 bases between. There are 16 residues in the CDR3.

The chain joins TRBV7-9 to TRBJ2-5; D possibly matches TRBD1 or TRBD2 (5 bases each). The CDR3 is 14 amino acids. The germline V gene encodes CDR1 SEHNR and CDR2 FQNEAQ (reference sequence). V lost 3 bases to trimming and J lost 2 bases, with 10 bases between them. CDR3 sequence (DNA): TGTGCCAGCAGCTTCCGGGACGGGCAAGAGACCCAGTACTTC. It is translated as CASSFRDGQETQYF.

The chain uses TRBV3-1 (or the pseudogene TRBV3-2) and TRBJ2-2; the D call may be TRBD1 or TRBD2 (6 bases each). V lost 4 bases, J lost 5 bases, and 11 bases lay in between. This CDR3 spans 14 amino acids. CDR1 LGHDT and CDR2 YNNKEL come from the germline V gene (reference sequence). CDR3 loop: CASSRRGITGELFF. CDR3 nucleotides: TGTGCCAGCAGCCGGAGGGGGATTACCGGGGAGCTGTTTTTT.

This clone was detected once. The chain uses TRBV19 and TRBJ1-2; a weak D match, TRBD1 (5 bases). The germline CDR1 and CDR2 sequences are LNHDA and SQIVND (reference sequence). This CDR3 is built from 16 residues. The V end was cut by 7 bases, the J end by 8 bases, with 26 bases between. The CDR3 coding sequence is TGTGCCAGTAAGGGTTCTCGGGACGCAACGTACGGGGGCTACACCTTC. Translated, it gives CASKGSRDATYGGYTF.

This clone occurred a few times. V and J are TRBV7-2 and TRBJ2-1; unclear D gene. The germline V gene has CDR1 SGHTA and CDR2 FQGNSA. Trimming removed 0 bases at V and 0 bases at J, with 9 bases between. This CDR3 is built from 16 residues. The CDR3 here is CASSLAQGTSYNEQFF. The CDR3 DNA reads TGTGCCAGCAGCTTAGCCCAAGGAACCTCCTACAATGAGCAGTTCTTC.

The chain is built from TRBV2 and TRBJ2-2; possibly TRBD1 for D (5 bases). The V and J ends lost 7 bases and 6 bases respectively, with 15 bases between them. The CDR3 covers 14 residues. Germline-derived CDR1 and CDR2 are SNHLY and FYNNEI. This CDR3 reads CASKGPAESGELFF. CDR3 in DNA: TGTGCCAGCAAGGGGCCTGCGGAGTCCGGGGAGCTGTTTTTT.

The chain combines TRBV6-1 with TRBJ1-1; D gene uncertain. The germline V gene encodes CDR1 MNHNS and CDR2 SASEGT. The V and J ends lost 3 bases and 4 bases respectively, with 3 bases between them. The CDR3 is made up of 11 amino acids. The CDR3 sequence: CASSDGTEAFF. The CDR3, as DNA: TGTGCCAGCAGTGATGGCACTGAAGCTTTCTTT.

J is TRBJ2-3 and V is TRBV9; 9 nucleotides align to TRBD2. CDR3 length: 17 residues. V lost 0 bases to trimming and J lost 2 bases; unmatched junction nucleotides: 7. The V gene's germline CDR1 is SGDLS and CDR2 YYNGEE. Here the CDR3 DNA reads TGTGCCAGCAGCGTAGGTTGGGCTAGCGGGAACACAGATACGCAGTATTTT. Its translation is CASSVGWASGNTDTQYF.

The chain joins TRBV5-1 to TRBJ1-1; TRBD1 is a possible D gene (6 bases). Germline V gives CDR1 SGHRS, CDR2 YFSETQ. The CDR3 is 12 amino acids. V gave up 3 bases and J gave up 8 bases, with 11 bases separating them. This chain's CDR3 is CASSSAGAEAFF. DNA for the CDR3: TGCGCCAGCAGCTCGGCGGGGGCAGAAGCTTTCTTT.

This chain connects TRBV6-1 to TRBJ1-2, with D maybe TRBD1 (5 bases). From germline, CDR1 is MNHNS and CDR2 SASEGT. The V end was cut by 1 base, the J end by 4 bases, with 10 bases between. The CDR3 is 14 residues long. The CDR3 is CASSEGVGAYGYTF. CDR3 coding DNA: TGTGCCAGCAGTGAAGGAGTAGGGGCCTATGGCTACACCTTC.

This clone was seen a single time. The V call is TRBV25-1, the J call TRBJ1-1; the D gene is possibly TRBD1 (6 bases). The CDR3 spans 14 residues. Germline V CDR1 and CDR2: MGHDK, SYGVNS. V was cut by 4 bases and J by 1 base, with 10 bases left in between. CDR3 sequence: CASSGGQPNTEAFF. CDR3 bases: TGTGCCAGCAGTGGCGGACAGCCGAACACTGAAGCTTTCTTT.

The genes are TRBV28 and TRBJ2-3, with 11 bases identical to TRBD2. The CDR3 has 17 residues. Germline trimming cut 2 bases from V and 2 bases from J; bases unmatched to any gene: 6. The germline gives CDR1 MDHEN, CDR2 SYDVKM. The CDR3 here is CASSLRGLAVYTDTQYF. CDR3 nucleotide sequence: TGTGCCAGCAGTTTAAGGGGACTAGCGGTTTACACAGATACGCAGTATTTT.